A single sample is the source of the 20 T cell receptor beta chains below, sequenced in a study of Graves' ophthalmopathy and Graves' hyperthyroidism. Amplification from RNA transcripts yielded the TCR beta CDR3 regions. First-round RT-PCR relied on HTBI primers, and a second-round multiplex PCR came next. Using its own MiXCR run on the multiplex PCR reads, TCRdb lists one record per CDR3 protein. The table records about 50,000 distinct CDR3 sequences, 45% to 55% of them present only once. The specimen sequenced was peripheral blood. These TCRs come from an adult woman with Graves' ophthalmopathy.

Details on this clonotype: This may arise from a read error, as a much more abundant clone is one base away. The rearrangement uses TRBV6-4 and TRBJ2-7, with TRBD2 identical over 8 bases. Per germline, CDR1 MRHNA and CDR2 SNTAGT. This CDR3 is built from 16 residues. V shed 6 bases and J 3 bases; nucleotides not matched to a gene: 13. CDR3 sequence reads: CASRTVAGRRHYEQYF. In DNA form, the CDR3 reads TGTGCCAGCAGAACGGTAGCGGGAAGGAGGCACTACGAGCAGTACTTC.

The CDR3 protein is CATSDPAGQGENYGYTF. CDR3 bases: TGTGCCACCAGTGACCCGGCCGGACAGGGGGAGAACTATGGCTACACCTTC. This sequence joins TRBV24-1 and TRBJ1-2, with 10 bases fitting TRBD1. The ends lost 4 bases at V and 2 bases at J; junction bases unmatched: 9. CDR3 length: 17 amino acids. Germline CDR1 is KGHDR and CDR2 is SFDVKD.

The chain has TRBV5-1 and TRBJ2-7; 9 positions agree with TRBD1. Germline CDR1 reads SGHRS; CDR2 reads YFSETQ. This CDR3 spans 12 amino acids. CDR3 bases: TGCGCCAGTAGGGGACAGGGCTACGAGCTGTACGTC. Residues: CASRGQGYELYV.

This chain joins TRBV4-2 and TRBJ2-7; 7 bases line up with TRBD1. Germline V gene lookup returns CDR1 LGHNA and CDR2 YNFKEQ. The CDR3 is 17 amino acids. The ends lost 0 bases at V and 3 bases at J; junction bases unmatched: 11. The CDR3 loop is CASSQDAPGQAFYEQYF. CDR3 DNA: TGTGCCAGCAGCCAAGATGCCCCCGGACAGGCGTTCTACGAGCAGTACTTC.

This clonotype was counted many times. The J gene is TRBJ2-2, the V gene TRBV7-2; the D gene is possibly TRBD2 (6 bases). The CDR3 is 14 amino acids. Germline V gene lookup returns CDR1 SGHTA and CDR2 FQGNSA. Between the trimmed V and J ends, which lost 6 bases and 9 bases, there was a span of 17 bases. This chain's CDR3 is CASRPTPGERELFF. Written as DNA, the CDR3 is TGTGCCAGCAGACCTACCCCGGGGGAACGGGAGCTGTTTTTT.

As concerns this clonotype: The junction departs from the called germline gene at one end, perhaps through a read error. The chain uses TRBV7-7 and TRBJ2-3, with 10 positions matching TRBD1. The CDR3 is made up of 15 amino acids. The germline gives CDR1 SSHAT, CDR2 FNYEAQ (reference sequence). CDR3 in amino acids: CASSPRGTGEDTQYF. The CDR3 bases are TGTGCTAGCAGCCCGCGGGGGACAGGGGAGGATACGCAGTATTTT.

Note on this clonotype: A read error may account for a junction end that differs from germline. The J gene is TRBJ2-7, the V gene TRBV7-9; D unresolved. This CDR3 comprises 12 residues. CDR1 and CDR2 from the germline V gene are SEHNR and FQNEAQ (reference sequence). The CDR3 bases are TGTGCTAGCAGCGTAAGAGAGTGCGAGCAGTACTTC. Protein sequence: CASSVRECEQYF. Full variable domain (rest looked up from reference TRBV7-9 and TRBJ2-7): DTGVSQNPRHKITKRGQNVTFRCDPISEHNRLYWYRQTLGQGPEFLTYFQNEAQLEKSRLLSDRFSAERPKGSFSTLEIQRTEQGDSAMYLCASSVRECEQYFGPGTRLTVT.

This clonotype is judged medium-sized. The V gene is TRBV29-1, the J gene TRBJ2-7; 7 positions match TRBD1. The ends lost 7 bases at V and 3 bases at J; junction bases unmatched: 9. The CDR3 has 13 amino acids. In germline, CDR1 is SQVTM, CDR2 ANQGSEA. The CDR3 sequence: CSATTGTDYEQYF. The CDR3, as DNA: TGCAGCGCCACAACCGGGACAGACTACGAGCAGTACTTC.

The chain uses TRBV7-9 and TRBJ1-5, with D possibly being TRBD1 (5 bases). There are 16 residues in the CDR3. V lost 4 bases and J lost 7, with 20 bases in between. Germline V CDR1 and CDR2: SEHNR, FQNEAQ (reference sequence). CDR3 sequence: CASSSPGREGRQPQHF. CDR3 in DNA: TGTGCCAGCAGCTCACCCGGGAGAGAGGGGAGGCAGCCCCAGCATTTT.

This clonotype was seen at least ten times. The chain has TRBV4-3 and TRBJ1-1; D remains ambiguous. V was clipped by 0 bases and J by 7 bases, with 12 bases between them. Per germline, CDR1 LGHNA and CDR2 YSLEER. The CDR3 consists of 14 residues. The CDR3 DNA sequence: TGCGCCAGCAGCCAAGAGGGATGGGCAAATGAAGCTTTCTTT. Its protein is CASSQEGWANEAFF.

The sample holds one count of this clonotype. The chain couples TRBV7-2 to TRBJ2-5; 9 nucleotides match TRBD2. This CDR3 comprises 13 residues. V lost 3 bases to trimming and J lost 11 bases; unmatched junction nucleotides: 7. Germline V gene sequence: CDR1 SGHTA, CDR2 FQGNSA. CDR3 nucleotide sequence: TGTGCCAGCAGCTTTGCGGGAGGGGATTGGCAGTACTTC. Protein product: CASSFAGGDWQYF.

As for this clonotype: Relative to the germline gene, one junction end is altered; a read error may explain this. J is TRBJ2-1 and V is TRBV7-9, with no clear D. Germline V gene sequence: CDR1 SEHNR, CDR2 FQNEAQ (reference sequence). This CDR3 is 14 amino acids long. The CDR3 sequence: CASSLGGAAYEQFF. CDR3 DNA sequence: TGTGCCAGTAGCTTAGGTGGAGCCGCCTACGAGCAGTTCTTC.

At least ten counts were recorded for this clonotype. The chain links TRBV7-9 to TRBJ2-2; the D call may be TRBD1 or TRBD2 (6 bases each). Germline loops: CDR1 SEHNR, CDR2 FQNEAQ (reference sequence). The CDR3 length is 14 residues. Deletions cut 6 bases from V and 7 bases from J, with 15 bases between. The CDR3 DNA sequence: TGTGCCAGCAGACCCGTCGAGGGGGGCGGGGAGCTGTTTTTT. Translation gives CASRPVEGGGELFF.

The V gene is TRBV5-1, the J gene TRBJ2-2; D possibly corresponds to TRBD2 (5 bases). In germline, CDR1 is SGHRS, CDR2 YFSETQ. V lost 0 bases to trimming and J lost 3 bases, with 9 bases between them. The CDR3 length is 15 residues. The CDR3 DNA reads as TGCGCCAGCAGCTTGGGTGTAGCGTACACCGGGGAGCTGTTTTTT. Protein product: CASSLGVAYTGELFF. The full variable domain, completed using reference TRBV5-1 and TRBJ2-2, is KAGVTQTPRYLIKTRGQQVTLSCSPISGHRSVSWYQQTPGQGLQFLFEYFSETQRNKGNFPGRFSGRQFSNSRSEMNVSTLELGDSALYLCASSLGVAYTGELFFGEGSRLTVL.

Ten or more counts support this clonotype. The chain links TRBV7-8 to TRBJ2-3; a weak D match, TRBD2 (6 bases). This CDR3 contains 17 residues. Germline lookup yields CDR1 SGHVS and CDR2 FQNEAQ. Trimming pared 5 bases from V and 0 bases from J, leaving 18 bases between. The CDR3 DNA reads TGTGCCAGCAGCCGACGCCTAGCGAGCTCTAGCACAGATACGCAGTATTTT. It codes for CASSRRLASSSTDTQYF. Supplemented by reference TRBV7-8 and TRBJ2-3, the full variable domain reads GAGVSQSPRYKVAKRGQDVALRCDPISGHVSLFWYQQALGQGPEFLTYFQNEAQLDKSGLPSDRFFAERPEGSVSTLKIQRTQQEDSAVYLCASSRRLASSSTDTQYFGPGTRLTVL.

With regard to this clonotype: Possible read error: a much larger clone is one base away. This chain links TRBV28 with TRBJ1-1; a weak D match, TRBD1 (5 bases). Germline lookup yields CDR1 MDHEN and CDR2 SYDVKM. The CDR3 loop spans 14 amino acids. CDR3 loop: CASSLGLMNTEACF. The CDR3 coding sequence is TGTGCCAGCAGTTTGGGACTTATGAACACTGAAGCTTGCTTT.

There are many counts of this clonotype. The chain joins TRBV4-3 to TRBJ2-5, with 9 bases matching TRBD1. This CDR3 contains 16 residues. From germline, CDR1 is LGHNA and CDR2 YSLEER. Trimming cost V 0 bases and J 5 bases; bases outside gene matches: 7. CDR3 residues: CASSQESGTGSETQYF. Written as DNA, the CDR3 is TGCGCCAGCAGCCAAGAAAGCGGGACAGGGTCGGAGACCCAGTACTTC.

This clonotype has at least ten counts. The chain joins TRBV7-6 to TRBJ2-2; tentative D call: TRBD2 (5 bases). CDR3 size: 16 residues. Germline V gene lookup returns CDR1 SGHVS and CDR2 FNYEAQ. The V end lost 2 bases, the J end lost 3 bases, and 13 bases lay between the germline ends. Here the CDR3 reads CASSLNSGVYTGELFF. The CDR3 DNA follows: TGTGCCAGCAGCTTAAACTCCGGGGTTTACACCGGGGAGCTGTTTTTT.

V is TRBV9 and J is TRBJ1-2; 7 positions match TRBD1. Germline CDR1 reads SGDLS; CDR2 reads YYNGEE. This CDR3 spans 13 amino acids. The V segment lost 3 bases and the J segment 7 bases; nucleotides outside the gene matches: 6. Here the CDR3 reads CASSGQGGGGYTF. CDR3 sequence (DNA): TGTGCCAGCAGCGGACAGGGTGGCGGTGGCTACACCTTC.

The V call is TRBV7-2, the J call TRBJ1-2, with 7 bases identical to TRBD1. This CDR3 is built from 16 residues. The J segment lost 2 bases and the V segment lost 3 bases, leaving 9 bases of the junction unmatched. Germline lookup yields CDR1 SGHTA and CDR2 FQGNSA. The CDR3 region is CASSFGRGQANYGYTF. The CDR3 bases are TGTGCCAGCAGCTTTGGTAGGGGGCAGGCCAACTATGGCTACACCTTC.